The 14 T cell receptor beta chains below come from one sample, sequenced in a study of read filtering for tumor transcriptome and immune sequencing. The library was built from roughly 400 ng RNA with molecular barcoded adaptors for alpha/delta and beta/gamma chains. In TCRdb, the reads were re-called with MiXCR into one record per CDR3 protein. The sample lists tens of thousands of distinct CDR3 sequences; 12% were seen once. Sequenced sample: a population of CD138-negative cells sorted from bone marrow. These receptor sequences come from a donor aged 40 or over with multiple myeloma.

With regard to this clonotype: A far larger clone is one base from this, pointing to a likely read error. The rearrangement links TRBV7-4 to TRBJ2-7; D call uncertain. CDR1 is SGHVT and CDR2 is SQSDAQ in the germline V gene. The CDR3 consists of 10 residues. This chain's CDR3 is CDSSLDEQYF. CDR3 coding DNA: TGTGACAGCAGCCTGGATGAGCAGTACTTC.

This clonotype was seen more than once but under ten times. A much bigger clone sits one base away, suggesting this may be a read error. The genes are TRBV4-1 and TRBJ2-1, with D uncertain. The CDR3 totals 12 residues. The germline gives CDR1 MGHRA, CDR2 YSYEKL. The chain's CDR3 is CANSQVYNEPFF. CDR3 sequence (DNA): TGCGCCAACAGCCAGGTTTACAATGAGCCGTTCTTC.

At least ten counts were recorded for this clonotype. The chain recombines TRBV6-5 with TRBJ2-2, with D uncertain. The CDR3 has 14 amino acids. V lost 6 bases, J lost 0 bases, and 8 bases lay in between. Germline-derived CDR1 and CDR2 are MNHEY and SVGAGI. The CDR3 loop is CASRDGSNTGELFF. CDR3 in DNA: TGTGCCAGCAGGGATGGATCGAACACCGGGGAGCTGTTTTTT.

This clonotype came up a few times. One end of the junction fails to match germline, which may point to a read error. The chain couples TRBV5-1 to TRBJ1-1; tentatively, D is TRBD1 (5 bases). Germline V gene sequence: CDR1 SGHRS, CDR2 YFSETQ. The CDR3 totals 14 residues. The CDR3 sequence: CASSLSPGNTGAFF. CDR3 in DNA: TGCGCCAGCAGCTTGTCCCCAGGGAACACTGGAGCTTTCTTT.

The CDR3 reads CASSSRGDEQFF. The CDR3 DNA reads TGTGCCAGCAGTTCCAGGGGGGATGAGCAGTTCTTC. The J gene is TRBJ2-1, the V gene TRBV27; a weak D match, TRBD1 (7 bases). The germline CDR1 and CDR2 sequences are MNHEY and SMNVEV (reference sequence). The CDR3 spans 12 residues. The V end lost 4 bases, the J end lost 8 bases, and 9 bases lay between the germline ends.

This clonotype showed up just a few times. The chain combines TRBV7-2 with TRBJ2-7; no reliable D call. Trimming shortened V by 1 base and J by 2 bases, and 15 bases separated the two germline ends. This CDR3 has 16 residues. Germline V gene data show CDR1 as SGHTA and CDR2 as FQGNSA. The CDR3 loop reads CASSLDPGVQTYEQYF. The DNA of the CDR3 is TGTGCCAGCAGCTTAGATCCCGGTGTACAAACCTACGAGCAGTACTTC. Drawing the rest from reference TRBV7-2 and TRBJ2-7, the complete variable domain is GAGVSQSPSNKVTEKGKDVELRCDPISGHTALYWYRQSLGQGLEFLIYFQGNSAPDKSGLPSDRFSAERTGGSVSTLTIQRTQQEDSAVYLCASSLDPGVQTYEQYFGPGTRLTVT.

This clonotype is a singleton in its sample. Likely a read error: the CDR3 ends without its conserved phenylalanine or tryptophan. The chain combines TRBV29-1 with TRBJ2-1; D assignment may be TRBD1 or TRBD2 (6 bases each). V lost 7 bases, J lost 6 bases, and 7 bases lay in between. Germline CDR1 reads SQVTM; CDR2 reads ANQGSEA. The length of the CDR3 is 10 residues. In DNA, the CDR3 is TGCAGCGGGGGGGCCAATGAGCAGTTCTGC. Protein: CSGGANEQFC.

This clonotype came up many times. The genes are TRBV24-1 and TRBJ2-2; D may be TRBD1 or TRBD2 (5 bases each). The V end was cut by 5 bases, the J end by 1 base, with 7 bases between. This CDR3 contains 14 residues. Germline values: CDR1 KGHDR, CDR2 SFDVKD. CDR3 protein: CATSARGNTGELFF. The CDR3 DNA follows: TGTGCCACCAGTGCGAGGGGGAACACCGGGGAGCTGTTTTTT.

Many counts were recorded for this clonotype. The chain joins TRBV5-1 to TRBJ2-3, with 9 bases matching TRBD2. The CDR3 is 15 amino acids. Trimming cost V 2 bases and J 5 bases; bases outside gene matches: 6. Germline V lookup: CDR1 SGHRS, CDR2 YFSETQ. The CDR3 here is CASSFSGSLKDTQYF. The CDR3 bases are TGCGCCAGCAGCTTTAGCGGGAGTCTGAAAGATACGCAGTATTTT.

This clonotype occurred many times. The CDR3 sequence is CASSFSLHGELFF. The CDR3 nucleotides are TGTGCCAGCAGCTTTAGCCTCCACGGGGAGCTGTTTTTT. This chain connects TRBV7-2 to TRBJ2-2; D remains unclear. Germline CDR1 reads SGHTA; CDR2 reads FQGNSA. The V gene lost 3 bases and the J gene lost 7 bases, with 9 bases spanning the gap. CDR3 length: 13 amino acids.

In its sample, this clonotype was seen many times. The chain recombines TRBV29-1 with TRBJ2-5, with D tentatively TRBD2 (5 bases). V lost 2 bases and J 3 bases, leaving 13 bases between the germline ends. The CDR3 runs 14 residues. In germline, CDR1 is SQVTM, CDR2 ANQGSEA. The CDR3 loop reads CSVERTGTKETQYF. In DNA, the CDR3 is TGCAGCGTTGAAAGGACTGGCACAAAAGAGACCCAGTACTTC.

This clonotype was picked up many times. This chain links TRBV19 with TRBJ1-5; D gene uncertain. This CDR3 comprises 15 residues. Germline lookup yields CDR1 LNHDA and CDR2 SQIVND (reference sequence). V was trimmed by 2 bases and J by 0 bases, leaving 8 bases between them. CDR3 DNA: TGTGCCAGTAGTATACTGGCTGGTAGCAATCAGCCCCAGCATTTT. Translation gives CASSILAGSNQPQHF.

Comments on this clonotype: A read error likely explains this, since a far larger clone differs by one base. For the CDR3, the DNA is TGTGCCAGCAGCTCAGATGCGGGAGGAACATACAATGAGCTGTTCTTC. Protein product: CASSSDAGGTYNELFF. The chain employs TRBV7-9 and TRBJ2-1, with 8 bases identical to TRBD2. There are 16 residues in the CDR3. Germline-derived CDR1 and CDR2 are SEHNR and FQNEAQ (reference sequence). Full variable domain (rest looked up from reference TRBV7-9 and TRBJ2-1): DTGVSQNPRHKITKRGQNVTFRCDPISEHNRLYWYRQTLGQGPEFLTYFQNEAQLEKSRLLSDRFSAERPKGSFSTLEIQRTEQGDSAMYLCASSSDAGGTYNELFFGPGTRLTVL.

About this clonotype: One junction end disagrees with the germline gene, perhaps due to a read error. The rearrangement links TRBV5-1 to TRBJ1-5; D call uncertain. The length of the CDR3 is 15 residues. Looked up from germline, CDR1 is SGHRS and CDR2 is YFSETQ. The CDR3 region has the DNA TGCGCCAGCAGCTTGGAGGGAACGGGCAACCAGCCCCAGCATTTT. This codes for CASSLEGTGNQPQHF.